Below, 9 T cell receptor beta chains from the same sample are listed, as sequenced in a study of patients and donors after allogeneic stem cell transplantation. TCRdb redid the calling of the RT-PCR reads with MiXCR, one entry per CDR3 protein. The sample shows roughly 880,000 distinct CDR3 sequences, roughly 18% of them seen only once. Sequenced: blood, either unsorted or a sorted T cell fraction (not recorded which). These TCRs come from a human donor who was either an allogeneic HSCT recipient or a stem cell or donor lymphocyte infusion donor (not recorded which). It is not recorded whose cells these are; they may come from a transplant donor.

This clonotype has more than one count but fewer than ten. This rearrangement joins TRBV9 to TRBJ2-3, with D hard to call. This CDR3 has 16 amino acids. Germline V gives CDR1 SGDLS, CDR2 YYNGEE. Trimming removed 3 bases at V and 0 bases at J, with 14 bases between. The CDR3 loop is CASSGSRVSSTDTQYF. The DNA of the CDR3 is TGTGCCAGCAGCGGATCTAGGGTTTCTAGCACAGATACGCAGTATTTT.

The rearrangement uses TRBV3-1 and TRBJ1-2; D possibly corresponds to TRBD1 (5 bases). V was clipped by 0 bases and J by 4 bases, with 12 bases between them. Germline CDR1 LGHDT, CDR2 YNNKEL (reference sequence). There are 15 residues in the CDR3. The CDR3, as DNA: TGTGCCAGCAGCCAAGATCGGGGAGGGGTCTATGGCTACACCTTC. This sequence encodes CASSQDRGGVYGYTF. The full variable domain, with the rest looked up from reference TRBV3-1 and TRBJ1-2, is DTAVSQTPKYLVTQMGNDKSIKCEQNLGHDTMYWYKQDSKKFLKIMFSYNNKELIINETVPNRFSPKSPDKAHLNLHINSLELGDSAVYFCASSQDRGGVYGYTFGSGTRLTVV.

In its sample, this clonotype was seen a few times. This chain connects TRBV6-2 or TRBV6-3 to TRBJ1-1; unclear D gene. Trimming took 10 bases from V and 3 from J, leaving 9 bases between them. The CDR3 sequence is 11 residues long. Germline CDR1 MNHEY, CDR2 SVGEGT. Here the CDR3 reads CATDGDTEAFF. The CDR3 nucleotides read TGTGCCACCGATGGGGACACTGAAGCTTTCTTT.

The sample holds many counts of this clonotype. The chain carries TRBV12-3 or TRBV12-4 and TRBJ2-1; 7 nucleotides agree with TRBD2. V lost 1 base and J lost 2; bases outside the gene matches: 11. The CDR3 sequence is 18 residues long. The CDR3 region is CASSLGPGSGTTYNEQFF. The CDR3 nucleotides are TGTGCCAGCAGTTTAGGACCAGGGAGCGGGACTACCTACAATGAGCAGTTCTTC.

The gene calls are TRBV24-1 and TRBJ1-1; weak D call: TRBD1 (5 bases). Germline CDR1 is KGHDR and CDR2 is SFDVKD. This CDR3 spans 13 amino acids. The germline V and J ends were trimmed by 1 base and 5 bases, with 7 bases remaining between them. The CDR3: CATSDFGGTEAFF. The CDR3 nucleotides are TGTGCCACCAGTGATTTCGGGGGTACTGAAGCTTTCTTT.

The CDR3 DNA reads as TGTGCCAGCTCACCAGTAACTAGTTGGGAGACCCAGTACTTC. Protein product: CASSPVTSWETQYF. The chain recombines TRBV18 with TRBJ2-5; perhaps TRBD2 as D (5 bases). The CDR3 totals 14 residues. Germline assignment: CDR1 KGHSH and CDR2 LQKENI. Trimming took off 2 bases at V and 5 bases at J, with 12 bases between the two ends.

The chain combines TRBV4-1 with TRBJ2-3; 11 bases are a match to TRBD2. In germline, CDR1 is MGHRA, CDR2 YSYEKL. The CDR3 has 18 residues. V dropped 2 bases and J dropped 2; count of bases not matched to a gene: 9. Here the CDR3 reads CASSQHPLAGGSTDTQYF. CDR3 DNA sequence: TGCGCCAGCAGCCAACATCCCCTAGCGGGAGGTTCCACAGATACGCAGTATTTT.

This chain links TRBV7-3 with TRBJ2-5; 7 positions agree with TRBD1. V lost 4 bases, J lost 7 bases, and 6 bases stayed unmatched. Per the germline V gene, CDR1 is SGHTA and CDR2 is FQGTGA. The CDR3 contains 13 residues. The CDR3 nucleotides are TGTGCCAGCAGCTCCGGGACAGAGAGGACCCAGTACTTC. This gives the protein CASSSGTERTQYF.

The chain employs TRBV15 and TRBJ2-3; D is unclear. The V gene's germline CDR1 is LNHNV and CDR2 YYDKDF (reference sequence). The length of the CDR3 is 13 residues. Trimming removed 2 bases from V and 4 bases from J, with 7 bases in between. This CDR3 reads CATSRPEPDTQYF. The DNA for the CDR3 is TGTGCCACCAGCAGACCCGAACCAGATACGCAGTATTTT.